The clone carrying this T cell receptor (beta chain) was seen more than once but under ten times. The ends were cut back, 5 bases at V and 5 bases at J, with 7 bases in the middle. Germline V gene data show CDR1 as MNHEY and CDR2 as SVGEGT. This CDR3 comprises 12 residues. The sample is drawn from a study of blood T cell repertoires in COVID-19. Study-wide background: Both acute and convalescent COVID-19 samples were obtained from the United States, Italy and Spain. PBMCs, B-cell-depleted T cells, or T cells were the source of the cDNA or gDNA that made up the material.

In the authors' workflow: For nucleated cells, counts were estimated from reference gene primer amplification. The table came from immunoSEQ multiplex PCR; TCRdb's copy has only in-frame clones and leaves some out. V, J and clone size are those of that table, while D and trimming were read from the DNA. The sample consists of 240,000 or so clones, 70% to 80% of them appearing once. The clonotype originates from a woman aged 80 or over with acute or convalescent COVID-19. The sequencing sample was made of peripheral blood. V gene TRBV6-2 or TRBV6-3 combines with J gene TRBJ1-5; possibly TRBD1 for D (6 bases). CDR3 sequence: CASSTGYQPQHF. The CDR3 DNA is TGTGCCAGCAGTACAGGGTATCAGCCCCAGCATTTT.